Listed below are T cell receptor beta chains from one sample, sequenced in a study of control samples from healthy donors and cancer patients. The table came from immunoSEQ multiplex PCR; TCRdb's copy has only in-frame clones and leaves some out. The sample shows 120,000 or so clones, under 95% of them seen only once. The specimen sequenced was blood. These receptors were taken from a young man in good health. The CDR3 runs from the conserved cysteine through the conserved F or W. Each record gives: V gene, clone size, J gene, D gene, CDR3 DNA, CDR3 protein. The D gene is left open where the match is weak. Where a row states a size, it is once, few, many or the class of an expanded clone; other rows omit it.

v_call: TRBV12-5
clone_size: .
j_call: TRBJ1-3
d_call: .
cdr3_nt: TGTGCTAGTGGGACAGATACTGGAAACACCATATATTTT
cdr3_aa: CASGTDTGNTIYF

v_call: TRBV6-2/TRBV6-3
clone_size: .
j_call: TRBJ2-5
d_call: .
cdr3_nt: TGTGCCAGCAGTAGGGACTTATGGATGCAAGAGACCCAGTACTTC
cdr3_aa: CASSRDLWMQETQYF

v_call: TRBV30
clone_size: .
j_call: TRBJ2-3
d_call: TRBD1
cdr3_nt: TGTGCCTGGAGACCGGGACAGGGCGCAGATACGCAGTATTTT
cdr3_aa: CAWRPGQGADTQYF

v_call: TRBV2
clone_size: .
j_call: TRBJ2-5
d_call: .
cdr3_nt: TGTGCCAGCAGCGTACAGGGAGGGAAGACCCAGTACTTC
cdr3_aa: CASSVQGGKTQYF

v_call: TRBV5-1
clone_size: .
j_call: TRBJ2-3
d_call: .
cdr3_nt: TGCGCCAGCAGCTTGGCGGTATCACAAGACACAGATACGCAGTATTTT
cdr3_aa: CASSLAVSQDTDTQYF

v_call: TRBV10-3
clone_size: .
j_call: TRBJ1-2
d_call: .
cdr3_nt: TGTGCCATCAGAGCACAGGCGAACTATGGCTACACCTTC
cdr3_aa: CAIRAQANYGYTF

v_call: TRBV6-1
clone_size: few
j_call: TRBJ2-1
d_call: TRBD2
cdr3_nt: TGTGCCAGCAGTGAATCTAGCGGGGGGTTCGATGAGCAGTTCTTC
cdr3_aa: CASSESSGGFDEQFF

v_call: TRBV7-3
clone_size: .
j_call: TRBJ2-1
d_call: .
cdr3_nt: TGTGCCAGCAGCCCCGCGCCTGGGCGCGACAATGAGCAGTTCTTC
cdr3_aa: CASSPAPGRDNEQFF

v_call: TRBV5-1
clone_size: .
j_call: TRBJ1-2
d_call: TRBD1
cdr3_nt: TGCGCCAGCAGCGAACGGACAGGGTTTTGGAGCTATGGCTACACCTTC
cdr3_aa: CASSERTGFWSYGYTF

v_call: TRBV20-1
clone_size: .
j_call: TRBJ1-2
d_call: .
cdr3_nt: TGCAGTGCTAGTCCCGGGGGCCCTCTAGTCTATGGCTACACCTTC
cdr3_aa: CSASPGGPLVYGYTF